The 15 T cell receptor beta chains given below trace back to one sample, sequenced in a study of T cells in localized non-small cell lung cancer (dated by TCRdb to about 2020). Receptor libraries were prepared by the immunoSEQ multiplex PCR assay. As stored in TCRdb, this immuneACCESS dataset retains in-frame rearrangements with V and J assigned. A fraction of the clones does not appear; measured against another copy, unresolved V genes explain less than half of the discrepancy, and the remainder lacks a known reason. Counted in this sample were tens of thousands of clones; roughly 84% of them appeared once. The ten largest clones take up approximately 5% of the sample. Material: PBMCs, obtained before any cancer treatment. These receptors all stem from a man between 40 and 70 years old with stage II lung adenocarcinoma.

The chain couples TRBV19 to TRBJ2-3; 9 nucleotides line up with TRBD2. V gave up 3 bases and J gave up 1 base; unmatched junction bases: 8. This CDR3 has 17 amino acids. Germline CDR1 is LNHDA and CDR2 is SQIVND (reference sequence). CDR3 loop: CASSMDMTSGRTDTQYF. CDR3 nucleotides: TGTGCCAGTAGTATGGACATGACTAGCGGTCGCACAGATACGCAGTATTTT.

The rearrangement uses TRBV10-3 and TRBJ1-2; possible D gene TRBD1, 5 bases. Germline loops: CDR1 ENHRY, CDR2 SYGVKD. The V gene lost 4 bases and the J gene lost 6 bases, with 21 bases spanning the gap. The CDR3 has 16 amino acids. CDR3 coding DNA: TGTGCCATCAGTGGGCCACCTGGAGGGGCAGGGAATGGCTACACCTTC. It yields the protein CAISGPPGGAGNGYTF.

The chain employs TRBV15 and TRBJ2-7; D assignment may be TRBD1 or TRBD2 (6 bases each). CDR1 is LNHNV and CDR2 is YYDKDF in the germline V gene (reference sequence). This CDR3 is built from 13 residues. Trimming took off 2 bases at V and 5 bases at J, with 10 bases between the two ends. The CDR3 reads CATSRWRGDEQYF. CDR3 coding DNA: TGTGCCACCAGCAGATGGAGGGGGGACGAGCAGTACTTC.

This chain uses TRBV9 with TRBJ2-5, with a weak D call TRBD1 (6 bases). Germline CDR1 SGDLS, CDR2 YYNGEE. V shed 3 bases and J shed 4 bases, with 16 bases lying between them. This CDR3 has 15 residues. CDR3 sequence: CASSEEQGWGETQYF. The CDR3 DNA sequence: TGTGCCAGCAGCGAAGAACAGGGATGGGGAGAGACCCAGTACTTC.

The chain carries TRBV7-2 and TRBJ2-5; D gene unclear. Germline CDR1 reads SGHTA; CDR2 reads FQGNSA. V lost 4 bases, J lost 5 bases, and 8 bases lay in between. This CDR3 has 12 residues. The CDR3 nucleotides are TGTGCCAGCAGCTACCTCGGCGAGACCCAGTACTTC. It yields the protein CASSYLGETQYF.

V is TRBV7-2 and J is TRBJ1-1; perhaps TRBD1 as D (5 bases). Germline values: CDR1 SGHTA, CDR2 FQGNSA. The CDR3 is 15 amino acids. The V end lost 3 bases, the J end lost 5 bases, and 16 bases lay between the germline ends. CDR3 nucleotides: TGTGCCAGCAGCTTTGCCCCACTCGGGGGGACTGAAGCTTTCTTT. Translated: CASSFAPLGGTEAFF.

The chain recombines TRBV5-1 with TRBJ2-2; 7 bases line up with TRBD1. The CDR3 is 15 residues long. After removal of 3 bases from V and 0 bases from J, the junction contained 2 bases not matched to a gene. CDR1 is SGHRS, CDR2 YFSETQ, per germline. CDR3 loop: CASSSQGPNTGELFF. CDR3 nucleotides: TGCGCCAGCAGCTCACAGGGGCCGAACACCGGGGAGCTGTTTTTT.

This chain connects TRBV7-2 to TRBJ2-3, with D hard to call. The germline gives CDR1 SGHTA, CDR2 FQGNSA. The CDR3 extends over 16 amino acids. Deletions cut 5 bases from V and 0 bases from J, with 15 bases between. In nucleotides, the CDR3 is TGTGCCAGCAGCCTAATGACGGGCTCTAGCACAGATACGCAGTATTTT. Encoded protein: CASSLMTGSSTDTQYF.

CDR3 protein: CASSMGGLAGALETQYF. The CDR3 coding sequence is TGTGCCAGTAGTATGGGGGGACTAGCGGGGGCCCTAGAGACCCAGTACTTC. The chain links TRBV19 to TRBJ2-5; 14 nucleotides agree with TRBD2. CDR1 is LNHDA and CDR2 is SQIVND in the germline V gene (reference sequence). V was clipped by 3 bases and J by 4 bases; unmatched bases: 7. There are 17 residues in the CDR3.

The V and J genes are TRBV10-3 and TRBJ1-2; TRBD1 might be the D (5 bases). Trimming stripped 2 bases from V and 8 bases from J, with 18 bases between. CDR3 length: 15 amino acids. Looked up from germline, CDR1 is ENHRY and CDR2 is SYGVKD. The CDR3 spells CAISEPGSGAGGYTF. The CDR3 DNA follows: TGTGCCATCAGTGAGCCGGGGTCCGGGGCGGGAGGCTACACCTTC.

CDR3 residues: CASSQVTGNTEAFF. Here the CDR3 DNA reads TGTGCCAGCAGCCAAGTGACAGGGAACACTGAAGCTTTCTTT. V usage is TRBV4-2 and J usage is TRBJ1-1; D is perhaps TRBD1 (6 bases). Trimming took 1 base from V and 1 from J, leaving 7 bases between them. Germline V gives CDR1 LGHNA, CDR2 YNFKEQ. This CDR3 is 14 amino acids long.

The chain joins TRBV7-2 to TRBJ2-2; 8 bases fit TRBD2. V was clipped by 5 bases and J by 6 bases; unmatched bases: 11. Germline V CDR1 and CDR2: SGHTA, FQGNSA. CDR3 length: 16 amino acids. CDR3 DNA sequence: TGTACCAGCAGCCCCGGGGTAGCGGGAATGGCCGGGGAGCTGTTTTTT. Protein product: CTSSPGVAGMAGELFF.

This clone showed up just a few times. The J gene is TRBJ1-5, the V gene TRBV28; 7 bases match TRBD1. This CDR3 is 13 amino acids long. Germline assignment: CDR1 MDHEN and CDR2 SYDVKM. With 5 bases clipped from V and 7 bases from J, the junction kept 5 bases outside the gene matches. The CDR3 protein is CASSTQGLQPQHF. The CDR3 region has the DNA TGTGCCAGCAGTACACAGGGGCTCCAGCCCCAGCATTTT.

This chain connects TRBV7-2 to TRBJ1-2; no definite D call. V was shortened by 5 bases and J by 9 bases, with 13 bases between the two germline ends. This CDR3 region has 12 residues. The germline V gene has CDR1 SGHTA and CDR2 FQGNSA. The CDR3 protein is CASSQAANSYTF. CDR3 nucleotides: TGTGCCAGCAGCCAGGCCGCCAATAGCTACACCTTC.

The genes are TRBV7-9 and TRBJ2-7, with D uncertain. The V gene's germline CDR1 is SEHNR and CDR2 FQNEAQ (reference sequence). V lost 2 bases and J 6 bases, leaving 5 bases between the germline ends. This CDR3 region has 11 residues. The CDR3 spells CASSLSTEQYF. The CDR3, as DNA: TGTGCCAGCAGCTTAAGTACCGAGCAGTACTTC.